What follows describes a single TCR beta chain. In the study's own analysis: Amplification from reference gene primers served as the basis for estimated nucleated cell counts. TCRdb's copy holds only in-frame clones and misses some; the assay was immunoSEQ multiplex PCR. V and J calls and clone size come straight from that table; D and trimming were deduced from the DNA. The data contain 280,000 or so clones, 85% to 90% of them seen just once; the ten biggest clones take up 10% to 15%. This entry comes from a study of blood T cell repertoires in COVID-19. Looking at the study overall: Sources were T cells, B-cell-depleted T cells, or PBMCs; the material itself was cDNA or gDNA.

The germline V gene has CDR1 MGHRA and CDR2 YSYEKL. V lost 5 bases, J lost 9 bases, and 10 bases stayed unmatched. CDR3 length equals 14 residues. The clonotype was recovered from a human donor in a cohort sampled during active COVID-19. The V gene is TRBV4-1, the J gene TRBJ2-1; 7 nucleotides agree with TRBD2. The material sequenced was peripheral blood. Written as DNA, the CDR3 is TGCGCCAGCAGCGAAGCCAGCGGGAAGGGTGAGCAGTTCTTC. Translated: CASSEASGKGEQFF.